This T cell receptor (beta chain) was found in a study of T cells in Graves' hyperthyroidism and ophthalmopathy. The study's findings and limits: Most thyroid clonotypes that were expanded above 0.001 also turned up in blood.

The CDR3 has 15 amino acids. Trimming pared 1 base from V and 0 bases from J, leaving 9 bases between. The germline CDR1 and CDR2 sequences are LNHDA and SQIVND (reference sequence). This clonotype turned up a few times. Its specificity is not known. TCR beta CDR3 sequences were amplified from RNA transcripts. First-round RT-PCR targeting the TCR CDR3 was performed with the HTBI primer set. TCRdb reprocessed the multiplex PCR reads with MiXCR, giving one entry per CDR3 protein. The profile shows about 620,000 distinct CDR3 sequences, around 15% of them singletons. When ophthalmopathy did not progress within 18 months, Graves' hyperthyroidism was considered stable. Hyperthyroidism in the patients, aged 18 to 65, was newly diagnosed and under 2 months in duration. Patients were excluded for uncontrolled infection, other autoimmune disease, pregnancy or lactation.

The chain is built from TRBV19 and TRBJ1-1, with unresolved D. The receptor comes from a woman aged 25 to 39 with Graves' hyperthyroidism. The sequenced sample consisted of blood. This CDR3 reads CASSIAEGLNTEAFF. CDR3 coding DNA: TGTGCCAGTAGTATAGCGGAGGGATTGAACACTGAAGCTTTCTTT.